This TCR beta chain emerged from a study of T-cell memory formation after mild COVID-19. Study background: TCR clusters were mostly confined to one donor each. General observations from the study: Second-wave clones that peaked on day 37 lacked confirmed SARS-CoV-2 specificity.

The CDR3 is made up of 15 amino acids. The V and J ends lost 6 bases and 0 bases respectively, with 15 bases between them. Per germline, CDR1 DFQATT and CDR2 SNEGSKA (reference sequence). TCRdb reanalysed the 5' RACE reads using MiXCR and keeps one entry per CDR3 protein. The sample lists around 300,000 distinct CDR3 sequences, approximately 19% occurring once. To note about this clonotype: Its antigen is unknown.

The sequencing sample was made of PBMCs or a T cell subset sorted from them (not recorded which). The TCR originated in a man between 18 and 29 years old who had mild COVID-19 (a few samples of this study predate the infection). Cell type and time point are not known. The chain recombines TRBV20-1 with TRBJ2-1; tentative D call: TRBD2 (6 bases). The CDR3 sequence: CSALGLSSSYNEQFF. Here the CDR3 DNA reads TGCAGTGCGCTGGGACTTTCCAGCTCCTACAATGAGCAGTTCTTC.